A selection of T cell receptor beta chains follows, all from one sample in a study of blood T cell repertoires in COVID-19. Only in-frame clones appear in the TCRdb table, and some are missing; sequencing was by immunoSEQ multiplex PCR. There are about 400,000 clones in the sample; about 85% occur only once, and just under 2% lies in the top ten. Sequenced input: PBMCs or T cells enriched from blood (not recorded which). These receptors were obtained from a young woman with acute COVID-19. The CDR3 runs from the conserved cysteine through the conserved F or W. Clone size is stated in some rows and not others, as once, few, many or a class when expanded.

>once|TRBJ2-1|TRBV4-3
CASSQGLAGKNEQFF
>.|TRBJ2-7|TRBV15
CATSRHSGQGREQYF
>.|TRBJ1-5|TRBV4-1
CASSHPGQGLSNQPQHF
>.|TRBJ1-1|TRBV5-1
CASSLETGNTEAFF
>.|TRBJ1-2|TRBV20-1
CSATTSYGYTF
>.|TRBJ2-7|TRBV2
CASSEALRGHYYEQYF
>.|TRBJ1-5|TRBV5-5
CASRETENNQPQHF
>.|TRBJ2-7|TRBV27
CASSGGVHLEQYF
>.|TRBJ1-4|TRBV27
CASSSILNRVGGEKLFF
>.|TRBJ2-7|TRBV3-1/TRBV3-2
CASSQGGLADYEQYF
>.|TRBJ2-2|TRBV30
CAWRIRVGELFF
>.|TRBJ2-2|TRBV2
CASKAVTSNTGELFF
>.|TRBJ1-2|TRBV28
CASSREEDGYTF
>.|TRBJ2-3|TRBV24-1
CATSPGLGGTDTDTQYF
>.|TRBJ2-7|TRBV19
CASSITGTISYEQYF
>.|TRBJ2-2|TRBV10-1
CASSPGQGWPSSDGELFF
>.|TRBJ2-7|TRBV3-1/TRBV3-2
CASSHAGTSGSYEQYF
>.|TRBJ2-5|TRBV28
CASSMTGAGETQYF
>.|TRBJ2-1|TRBV6-1
CASSEPGNEQFF
>once|TRBJ2-1|TRBV5-5
CASSLRGGYNEQFF
>.|TRBJ1-4|TRBV9
CASSKTGTGGSEKLFF
>.|TRBJ1-2|TRBV5-1
CASSLRGVYGYTF
>.|TRBJ1-2|TRBV3-1/TRBV3-2
CASSPGTGERYGYTF
>.|TRBJ2-1|TRBV11-3
CASSPIGGEIVDNEQFF
>.|TRBJ2-7|TRBV7-2
CASRGRVSYEQYF
>.|TRBJ2-7|TRBV27
CASSSGLFNEQYF
>.|TRBJ1-1|TRBV5-8
CASSLAGRAEAFF
>.|TRBJ1-6|TRBV9
CASSVDRVGGNNSPLHF
>.|TRBJ1-1|TRBV5-1
CASSLEWRGGDTEAFF
>.|TRBJ2-7|TRBV10-2
CATRQGAGEQYF
>.|TRBJ2-3|TRBV5-1
CASSLRGIEADTQYF
>.|TRBJ2-7|TRBV3-1/TRBV3-2
CASSQAREQYF
>.|TRBJ2-7|TRBV11-2
CASSYGTSGAYEQYF
>.|TRBJ2-5|TRBV4-2
CASSPVGGEETQYF
>.|TRBJ1-1|TRBV6-4
CASTAGPGNTEAFF
>few|TRBJ1-5|TRBV9
CASSVYPGVGQPQHF
>.|TRBJ1-5|TRBV6-5
CASSPDPRGNQPQHF
>.|TRBJ2-3|TRBV7-8
CASSFLGQGVSTDTQYF
>.|TRBJ2-1|TRBV19
CASSGSLNEQFF
>.|TRBJ2-7|TRBV2
CASSVGTSGPYEQYF
>.|TRBJ1-2|TRBV27
CASSFAGSGYTF
>.|TRBJ1-1|TRBV5-4
CASRTVSGNTEAFF
>.|TRBJ1-2|TRBV11-2
CASSLGPAGTGDTGYTF
>.|TRBJ1-5|TRBV6-5
CASGKQGAFQPQHF
>.|TRBJ2-4|TRBV11-2
CASSLPGGGAKNIQYF